Below, 14 T cell receptor beta chains from the same sample are listed, as sequenced in a study of cytomegalovirus exposure and HLA in healthy donors. The PCR used 60 Vbeta and 13 Jbeta primers. Clones were read by immunoSEQ multiplex PCR, and TCRdb kept only the in-frame ones, dropping some. The sample holds around 120,000 clones, less than 75% seen once. The specimen was PBMCs. The receptors originated from a woman between 40 and 55 years old in good health and CMV-seronegative.

This sequence joins TRBV7-8 and TRBJ1-4, with 8 bases identical to TRBD1. This CDR3 comprises 18 residues. CDR1 is SGHVS, CDR2 FQNEAQ, per germline. The trim removed 5 bases at V and 3 bases at J, leaving 14 bases unmatched. The CDR3 is CASSTPSTGELPNEKLFF. The CDR3, as DNA: TGTGCCAGCAGCACCCCCTCGACAGGGGAATTACCTAATGAAAAACTGTTTTTT.

The chain couples TRBV5-8 to TRBJ2-7; maybe TRBD1 (5 bases). The CDR3 loop spans 16 amino acids. V lost 4 bases, J lost 0 bases, and 17 bases lay in between. In germline, CDR1 is SGHTS, CDR2 YDEGEE. CDR3 protein: CASSRSRQSTSYEQYF. The CDR3 coding sequence is TGTGCCAGCAGCAGAAGCCGACAGTCAACCTCCTACGAGCAGTACTTC.

The chain uses TRBV9 and TRBJ1-4; TRBD1 matches at 9 bases. This CDR3 contains 13 residues. The V gene's germline CDR1 is SGDLS and CDR2 YYNGEE. J was trimmed by 8 bases and V by 2 bases; bases with no gene match: 1. CDR3 sequence reads: CASSVDRGEKLFF. The CDR3 DNA reads TGTGCCAGCAGCGTCGACAGGGGGGAAAAACTGTTTTTT.

This sequence joins TRBV10-3 and TRBJ1-4, with 10 bases lining up with TRBD1. Germline CDR1 and CDR2: ENHRY and SYGVKD. The J segment lost 5 bases and the V segment lost 1 base, leaving 7 bases of the junction unmatched. The CDR3 runs 17 residues. CDR3 coding DNA: TGTGCCATCAGTGAGTTACCTCGGACAGGGGGAAATGAAAAACTGTTTTTT. Translated: CAISELPRTGGNEKLFF.

Here the CDR3 reads CASSLGQGYSPLHF. In nucleotides, the CDR3 is TGTGCCAGCAGCTTAGGACAGGGCTATTCACCCCTCCACTTT. The chain links TRBV7-3 to TRBJ1-6, with 8 bases identical to TRBD1. This CDR3 contains 14 residues. Germline values: CDR1 SGHTA, CDR2 FQGTGA. The V gene end was trimmed by 2 bases and the J gene end by 8 bases; junction bases not matched to a gene: 2.

The CDR3 bases are TGTGCCAGCAGCTCCAGAGGTGGCCGGGACAGCTCCTACGAGCAGTACTTC. It codes for CASSSRGGRDSSYEQYF. The chain combines TRBV11-2 with TRBJ2-5; 7 nucleotides match TRBD1. The J call is uncertain, as TRBJ2-7 better fits the DNA end. The CDR3 has 17 amino acids. Germline V lookup: CDR1 SGHAT, CDR2 FQNNGV.

Comments on this clone: The sample carries other DNA sequences with the same CDR3. V is TRBV30 and J is TRBJ1-5; unclear D gene. This CDR3 has 13 residues. Germline V CDR1 and CDR2: GTSNPN, SVGIG (reference sequence). V was shortened by 0 bases and J by 2 bases, with 5 bases between the two germline ends. CDR3 in DNA: TGTGCCTGGAGTGTGCAGGGCAATCAGCCCCAGCATTTT. This encodes CAWSVQGNQPQHF.

The rearrangement uses TRBV13 and TRBJ2-7; D unresolved. Trimming cost V 2 bases and J 6 bases, with 8 bases left between them. Germline-derived CDR1 and CDR2 are PRHDT and FYEKMQ (reference sequence). This CDR3 is built from 12 residues. As DNA, the CDR3 is TGTGCCAGCAGCTTATATTCCGGCGAGCAGTACTTC. This encodes CASSLYSGEQYF.

The V gene is TRBV6-1, the J gene TRBJ1-6, with TRBD1 matching over 9 bases. CDR1 and CDR2 from the germline V gene are MNHNS and SASEGT. The CDR3 consists of 15 residues. The V segment lost 6 bases and the J segment 7 bases; nucleotides outside the gene matches: 7. Here the CDR3 reads CASREPGTGNSPLHF. In nucleotides, the CDR3 is TGTGCCAGCAGGGAACCCGGGACAGGGAATTCACCCCTCCACTTT.

The chain links TRBV9 to TRBJ2-3; possible D gene TRBD2, 6 bases. The CDR3 length is 15 residues. Looked up from germline, CDR1 is SGDLS and CDR2 is YYNGEE. The V end lost 4 bases, the J end lost 2 bases, and 14 bases lay between the germline ends. The CDR3 DNA is TGTGCCAGCAGCCCGGGACTCCTACACACAGATACGCAGTATTTT. It specifies CASSPGLLHTDTQYF.

The chain carries TRBV6-5 and TRBJ2-2, with D unresolved. CDR1 and CDR2 (germline): MNHEY, SVGAGI. The ends were cut back, 2 bases at V and 1 base at J, with 11 bases in the middle. CDR3 length: 16 amino acids. The CDR3 DNA is TGTGCCAGCAGTTACGGGTTAGCCCAGAACACCGGGGAGCTGTTTTTT. As protein: CASSYGLAQNTGELFF.

Only a few counts were recorded for this clone. This chain links TRBV28 with TRBJ2-3, with TRBD2 identical over 9 bases. Germline V gene lookup returns CDR1 MDHEN and CDR2 SYDVKM. The CDR3 extends over 16 amino acids. The V gene end was trimmed by 10 bases and the J gene end by 3 bases; junction bases not matched to a gene: 14. Here the CDR3 reads CATLGQLLAGTDTQYF. In DNA form, the CDR3 reads TGTGCCACGTTGGGCCAACTTCTAGCGGGAACAGATACGCAGTATTTT.

The rearrangement uses TRBV5-1 and TRBJ1-3; D not resolved. Germline values: CDR1 SGHRS, CDR2 YFSETQ. V was shortened by 0 bases and J by 8 bases, with 12 bases between the two germline ends. The CDR3 is made up of 14 amino acids. CDR3 nucleotides: TGCGCCAGCAGCTTGGGAGGGCCCCGGGACACCATATATTTT. Translation: CASSLGGPRDTIYF. The full variable domain, with the rest looked up from reference TRBV5-1 and TRBJ1-3, is KAGVTQTPRYLIKTRGQQVTLSCSPISGHRSVSWYQQTPGQGLQFLFEYFSETQRNKGNFPGRFSGRQFSNSRSEMNVSTLELGDSALYLCASSLGGPRDTIYFGEGSWLTVV.

CDR3 nucleotide sequence: TGTGCCAGCAGCTTAGAGGGCAGCTCTGGGGCCAACGTCCTGACTTTC. Translating gives CASSLEGSSGANVLTF. The chain joins TRBV7-3 to TRBJ2-6; tentatively, D is TRBD2 (5 bases). The length of the CDR3 is 16 residues. The V and J ends lost 2 bases and 0 bases respectively, with 8 bases between them. Per the germline V gene, CDR1 is SGHTA and CDR2 is FQGTGA.